A single TCR beta chain is shown here with its context. The antigen is unknown. V shed 5 bases, J shed 5 bases, and the junction held 4 bases outside the gene matches. Germline V CDR1 and CDR2: SGHNT, YENEEA. CDR3 length: 15 residues. These data are taken from a study of early stage breast cancer tumors. Study summary: Among around 12 ER+/PR+/HER2- tumors, eight were ductal, four lobular. Study-wide results and caveats: Tumors had approximately 2.4-fold higher T cell density than normal breast.

Blood replicates held 0.5 ug DNA, tumor or normal breast approximately 1.5 ug, two each. TCRdb's copy holds only in-frame clones and misses some; the assay was immunoSEQ multiplex PCR. The sample shows more than 13,000 clones, 79% of them seen only once. Material for sequencing was normal breast tissue next to the tumor. The J gene is TRBJ2-2, the V gene TRBV11-3, with 11 bases matching TRBD2. The TCR comes from a person aged 45-60 years with breast cancer. CDR3 DNA: TGTGCCAGCAGCCCTACTAGCGGGAGAACCGGGGAGCTGTTTTTT. As protein: CASSPTSGRTGELFF. Complete variable domain (other parts from reference TRBV11-3 and TRBJ2-2): EAGVVQSPRYKIIEKKQPVAFWCNPISGHNTLYWYLQNLGQGPELLIRYENEEAVDDSQLPKDRFSAERLKGVDSTLKIQPAELGDSAVYLCASSPTSGRTGELFFGEGSRLTVL.